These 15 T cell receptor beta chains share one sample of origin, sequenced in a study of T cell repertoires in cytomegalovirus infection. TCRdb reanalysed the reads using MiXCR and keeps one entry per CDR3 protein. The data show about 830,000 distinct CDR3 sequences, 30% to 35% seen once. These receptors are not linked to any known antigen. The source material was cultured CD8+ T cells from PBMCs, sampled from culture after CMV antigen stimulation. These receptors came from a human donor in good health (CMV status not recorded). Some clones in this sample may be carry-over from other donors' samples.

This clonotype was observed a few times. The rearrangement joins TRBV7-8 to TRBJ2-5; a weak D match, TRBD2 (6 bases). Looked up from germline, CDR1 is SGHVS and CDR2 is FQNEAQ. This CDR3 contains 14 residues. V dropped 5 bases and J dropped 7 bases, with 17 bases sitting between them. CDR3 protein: CASSPRGSAGTQYF. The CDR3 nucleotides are TGTGCCAGCAGCCCCCGGGGGTCCGCGGGGACCCAGTACTTC.

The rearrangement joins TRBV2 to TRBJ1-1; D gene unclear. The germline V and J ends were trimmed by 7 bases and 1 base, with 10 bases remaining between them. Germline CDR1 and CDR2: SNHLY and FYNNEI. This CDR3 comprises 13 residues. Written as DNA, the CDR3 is TGTGCCAGCATGCGGGTTGCGAACACTGAAGCTTTCTTT. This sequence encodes CASMRVANTEAFF.

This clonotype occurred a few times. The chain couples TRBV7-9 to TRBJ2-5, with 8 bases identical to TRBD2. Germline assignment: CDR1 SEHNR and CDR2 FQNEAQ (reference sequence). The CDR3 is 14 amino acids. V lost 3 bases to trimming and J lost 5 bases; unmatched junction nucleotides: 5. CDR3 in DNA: TGTGCCAGCAGCTTGCGGGGGGAGGAGGAGACCCAGTACTTC. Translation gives CASSLRGEEETQYF.

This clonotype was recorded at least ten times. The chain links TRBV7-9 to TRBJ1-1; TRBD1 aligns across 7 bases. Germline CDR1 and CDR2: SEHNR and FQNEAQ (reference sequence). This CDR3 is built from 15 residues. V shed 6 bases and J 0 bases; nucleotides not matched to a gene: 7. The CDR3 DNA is TGTGCCAGCAGTCCTCTACAGGGGATGAACACTGAAGCTTTCTTT. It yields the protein CASSPLQGMNTEAFF.

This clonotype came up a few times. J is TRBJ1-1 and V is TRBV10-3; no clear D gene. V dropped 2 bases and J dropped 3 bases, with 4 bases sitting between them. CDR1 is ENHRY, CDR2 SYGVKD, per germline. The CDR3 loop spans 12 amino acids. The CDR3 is CAISEGHTEAFF. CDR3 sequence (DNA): TGTGCCATCAGTGAGGGTCACACTGAAGCTTTCTTT.

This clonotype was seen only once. This CDR3 is CASWGDREAFF. In DNA form, the CDR3 reads TGTGCCAGCTGGGGGGACCGCGAAGCTTTCTTT. The J gene is TRBJ1-1, the V gene TRBV7-9, with D possibly being TRBD1 (5 bases). V dropped 8 bases and J dropped 8 bases, with 12 bases sitting between them. This CDR3 has 11 residues. Germline CDR1 reads SEHNR; CDR2 reads FQNEAQ (reference sequence). Combining the CDR3 with reference TRBV7-9 and TRBJ1-1 gives the whole variable domain DTGVSQNPRHKITKRGQNVTFRCDPISEHNRLYWYRQTLGQGPEFLTYFQNEAQLEKSRLLSDRFSAERPKGSFSTLEIQRTEQGDSAMYLCASWGDREAFFGQGTRLTVV.

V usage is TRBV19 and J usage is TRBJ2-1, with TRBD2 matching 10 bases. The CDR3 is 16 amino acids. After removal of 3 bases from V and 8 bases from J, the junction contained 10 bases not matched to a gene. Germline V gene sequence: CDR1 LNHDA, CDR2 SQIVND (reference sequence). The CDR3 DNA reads TGTGCCAGTAGTATCAGCTGGCTAGCGGGGGCTGATGAGCAGTTCTTC. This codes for CASSISWLAGADEQFF.

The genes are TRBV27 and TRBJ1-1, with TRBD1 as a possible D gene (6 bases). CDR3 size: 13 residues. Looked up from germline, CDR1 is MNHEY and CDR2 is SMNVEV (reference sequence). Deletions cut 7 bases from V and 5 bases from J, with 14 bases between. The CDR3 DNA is TGTGCCAGCAAGCAGGGGTATAGTACTGAAGCTTTCTTT. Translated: CASKQGYSTEAFF.

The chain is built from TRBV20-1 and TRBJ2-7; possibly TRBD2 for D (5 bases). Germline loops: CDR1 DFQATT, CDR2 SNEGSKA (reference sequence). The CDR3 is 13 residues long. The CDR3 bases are TGCAGCGCTTTTGATAGCGTCACCTACGAGCAGTACGTC. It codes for CSAFDSVTYEQYV.

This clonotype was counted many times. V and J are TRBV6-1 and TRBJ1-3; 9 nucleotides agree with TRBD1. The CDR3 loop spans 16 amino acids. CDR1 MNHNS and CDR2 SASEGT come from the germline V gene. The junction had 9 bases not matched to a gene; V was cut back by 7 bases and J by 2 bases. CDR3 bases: TGTGCCAGCACCATCTCAGACAGGGGGACTGGAAACACCATATATTTT. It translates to CASTISDRGTGNTIYF.

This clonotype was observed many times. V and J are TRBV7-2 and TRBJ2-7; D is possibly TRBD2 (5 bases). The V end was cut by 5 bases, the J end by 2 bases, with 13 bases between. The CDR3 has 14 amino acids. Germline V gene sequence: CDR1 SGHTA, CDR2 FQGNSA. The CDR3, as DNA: TGTGCCAGCAGCAAGGCGGACTGGACCTACGAGCAGTACTTC. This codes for CASSKADWTYEQYF.

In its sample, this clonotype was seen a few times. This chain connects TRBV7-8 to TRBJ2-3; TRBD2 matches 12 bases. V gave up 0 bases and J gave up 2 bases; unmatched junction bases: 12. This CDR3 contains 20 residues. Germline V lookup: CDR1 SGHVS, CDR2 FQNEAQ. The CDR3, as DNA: TGTGCCAGCAGCTTAGCGGCAGGCCTAGCGGGGGGGCAACTCACAGATACGCAGTATTTT. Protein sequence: CASSLAAGLAGGQLTDTQYF.

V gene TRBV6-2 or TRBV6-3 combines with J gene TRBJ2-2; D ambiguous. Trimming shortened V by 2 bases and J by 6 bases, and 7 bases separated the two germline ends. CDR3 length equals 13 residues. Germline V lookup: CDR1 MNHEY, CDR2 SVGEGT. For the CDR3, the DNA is TGTGCCAGCAGTTACGGCTGGGCCGGGGAGCTGTTTTTT. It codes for CASSYGWAGELFF.

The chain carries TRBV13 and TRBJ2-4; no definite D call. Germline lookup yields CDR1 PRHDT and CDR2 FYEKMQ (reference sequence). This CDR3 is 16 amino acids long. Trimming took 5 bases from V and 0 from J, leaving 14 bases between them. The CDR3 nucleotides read TGTGCCAGCAGCCCCTCAGGTCTACTAGCCAAAAACATTCAGTACTTC. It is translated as CASSPSGLLAKNIQYF.

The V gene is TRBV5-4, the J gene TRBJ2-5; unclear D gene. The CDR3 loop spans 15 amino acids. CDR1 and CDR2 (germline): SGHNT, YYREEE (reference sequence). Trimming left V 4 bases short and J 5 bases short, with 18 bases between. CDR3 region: CASSTPARNSETQYF. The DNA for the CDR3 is TGTGCCAGCAGCACCCCCGCCCGGAATTCGGAGACCCAGTACTTC.